This paragraph reports one T cell receptor beta chain. Its antigen remains unidentified. The PCR had 60 Vbeta and 13 Jbeta primers. Libraries were prepared by immunoSEQ multiplex PCR; TCRdb keeps only in-frame clonotypes and omits some of them. The sample includes around 180,000 clones, roughly 80% of them seen just once. This sample stems from a study of cytomegalovirus exposure and HLA in healthy donors. General study results and limits: For most TCR sequences rarity was the rule, although some public TCRs occurred in many donors.

Germline V CDR1 and CDR2: SGHTA, FQGNSA. The CDR3 runs to 11 residues. V gave up 5 bases and J gave up 2 bases, with 3 bases separating them. The chain carries TRBV7-2 and TRBJ1-1; D unresolved. This receptor was obtained from a boy aged 5-17 years in good health and CMV-seronegative. The sequenced sample was PBMCs. The CDR3 DNA follows: TGTGCCAGCAGCCTAAACACTGAAGCTTTCTTT. This codes for CASSLNTEAFF.